The 25 T cell receptor beta chains given below trace back to one sample, sequenced in a study of blood T cell repertoires in COVID-19. Method: immunoSEQ multiplex PCR; TCRdb's copy keeps in-frame clones and lacks some. The data contain around 100,000 clones, approximately 62% of them seen just once; the ten biggest clones take up approximately 6.3%. What was sequenced was peripheral blood. The receptors here all came from a man older than 75 with acute or convalescent COVID-19.

This chain links TRBV28 with TRBJ2-7; D perhaps matches TRBD1 (6 bases). The CDR3 runs to 13 residues. The V end was cut by 10 bases, the J end by 4 bases, with 17 bases between. Germline assignment: CDR1 MDHEN and CDR2 SYDVKM. CDR3 protein: CATGLGAGYEQYF. CDR3 DNA: TGTGCCACCGGTTTGGGGGCAGGGTACGAGCAGTACTTC.

The chain combines TRBV11-2 with TRBJ1-2; weak D call: TRBD1 (5 bases). Germline lookup yields CDR1 SGHAT and CDR2 FQNNGV. Deletions cut 3 bases from V and 4 bases from J, with 9 bases between. The CDR3 contains 13 residues. DNA for the CDR3: TGTGCCAGCAGCTTCTCGACAGCCTATGGCTACACCTTC. Amino acid sequence: CASSFSTAYGYTF.

V and J are TRBV24-1 and TRBJ2-1; D gene unclear. V was shortened by 4 bases and J by 6 bases, with 6 bases between the two germline ends. Germline-derived CDR1 and CDR2 are KGHDR and SFDVKD. The CDR3 loop spans 12 amino acids. The CDR3 nucleotides are TGTGCCACCAGTGAGTGGAGCAATGAGCAGTTCTTC. It specifies CATSEWSNEQFF.

This clone has more than one count but fewer than ten. Written as DNA, the CDR3 is TGTGCCAGCAGTTTTCCGACAGTGTCCTATAATTCACCCCTCCACTTT. Translating it yields CASSFPTVSYNSPLHF. This chain links TRBV6-2 or TRBV6-3 with TRBJ1-6, with a weak D call TRBD1 (5 bases). CDR1 is MNHEY and CDR2 is SVGEGT in the germline V gene. V lost 4 bases, J lost 1 base, and 11 bases lay in between. This CDR3 has 16 amino acids.

This chain links TRBV6-2 or TRBV6-3 with TRBJ1-1; 10 bases fit TRBD1. Germline CDR1 is MNHEY and CDR2 is SVGEGT. CDR3 length equals 18 residues. V lost 2 bases and J lost 3; bases outside the gene matches: 12. The CDR3 region has the DNA TGTGCCAGCAGTTACCCCATGTCCTGGGACAGGGGAGACACTGAAGCTTTCTTT. Protein sequence: CASSYPMSWDRGDTEAFF.

This clone has only one observation. The chain is built from TRBV30 and TRBJ1-5; 9 bases align to TRBD1. The germline CDR1 and CDR2 sequences are GTSNPN and SVGIG (reference sequence). V trimming: 5 bases; J trimming: 4 bases; junction bases outside the gene matches: 6. The CDR3 is 14 amino acids. The CDR3 DNA is TGTGCCTGGGAGGACAGGGGCCCTAATCAGCCCCAGCATTTT. Its protein is CAWEDRGPNQPQHF. The whole variable domain, filled in from reference TRBV30 and TRBJ1-5, reads SQTIHQWPATLVQPVGSPLSLECTVEGTSNPNLYWYRQAAGRGLQLLFYSVGIGQISSEVPQNLSASRPQDRQFILSSKKLLLSDSGFYLCAWEDRGPNQPQHFGDGTRLSIL.

In nucleotides, the CDR3 is TGTGCCAGCAATCGACAGGGACTGATCGAAGCTTTCTTT. Amino acid sequence: CASNRQGLIEAFF. The chain links TRBV2 to TRBJ1-1; 7 bases match TRBD1. This CDR3 region has 13 residues. The germline gives CDR1 SNHLY, CDR2 FYNNEI. Trimming at V came to 7 bases and at J to 8 bases, leaving 10 bases not matched to a gene.

The CDR3 is CASSKVGGQGGRNTEAFF. The CDR3 DNA reads as TGTGCCAGCAGTAAGGTGGGAGGACAGGGAGGTCGGAACACTGAAGCTTTCTTT. This chain uses TRBV28 with TRBJ1-1; 8 nucleotides match TRBD1. From germline, CDR1 is MDHEN and CDR2 SYDVKM. CDR3 length: 18 residues. The J segment lost 1 base and the V segment lost 5 bases, leaving 15 bases of the junction unmatched.

V gene TRBV18 combines with J gene TRBJ1-1; TRBD1 aligns across 9 bases. V lost 3 bases and J lost 6; bases outside the gene matches: 8. The CDR3 runs to 15 residues. CDR1 and CDR2 (germline): KGHSH, LQKENI. CDR3 DNA: TGTGCCAGCTCACCGACCACAGGGGGCGAGGCTGAAGCTTTCTTT. It encodes CASSPTTGGEAEAFF.

There are many counts of this clone. The chain employs TRBV5-6 and TRBJ1-6; TRBD1 might be the D (6 bases). Per the germline V gene, CDR1 is SGHDT and CDR2 is YYEEEE. Between the trimmed V and J ends, which lost 5 bases and 6 bases, there was a span of 15 bases. This CDR3 spans 15 amino acids. The DNA for the CDR3 is TGTGCCAGCAGTTTTGACATCAGGGGTAATTCACCCCTCCACTTT. Translation gives CASSFDIRGNSPLHF.

This chain uses TRBV10-3 with TRBJ2-3; D is possibly TRBD1 (6 bases). The CDR3 sequence is 13 residues long. Germline loops: CDR1 ENHRY, CDR2 SYGVKD. V lost 4 bases and J lost 3, with 8 bases in between. CDR3 bases: TGTGCCATCAGTGGAGGACAGACAGATACGCAGTATTTT. Translating gives CAISGGQTDTQYF.

The rearrangement links TRBV2 to TRBJ2-1, with 10 bases fitting TRBD2. With V trimmed by 8 bases and J by 8 bases, 12 bases remained unmatched. The germline V gene encodes CDR1 SNHLY and CDR2 FYNNEI. The CDR3 extends over 15 amino acids. The CDR3 region has the DNA TGTGCCAGCTGGGTAGCTAGCGGGAGTGAAGATGAGCAGTTCTTC. Translation gives CASWVASGSEDEQFF.

The J gene is TRBJ2-1, the V gene TRBV2; 10 bases map to TRBD2. Germline V gene data show CDR1 as SNHLY and CDR2 as FYNNEI. This CDR3 has 15 residues. The junction had 12 bases not matched to a gene; V was cut back by 6 bases and J by 10 bases. This chain's CDR3 is CASSGAAGGPGEQFF. The CDR3 DNA is TGTGCCAGCAGCGGGGCAGCGGGAGGGCCGGGAGAGCAGTTCTTC.

V is TRBV20-1 and J is TRBJ2-1, with TRBD2 as a possible D gene (5 bases). The CDR3 loop spans 11 amino acids. Trimming removed 6 bases at V and 7 bases at J, with 10 bases between. Germline V gene data show CDR1 as DFQATT and CDR2 as SNEGSKA (reference sequence). The CDR3 DNA reads TGCAGTGCGGGTCGGGGTAATGAGCAGTTCTTC. Encoded protein: CSAGRGNEQFF.

The chain recombines TRBV28 with TRBJ2-6; 8 nucleotides align to TRBD1. Losses at the gene ends were 8 bases for V and 0 bases for J; bases not matched to a gene: 9. This CDR3 has 17 amino acids. Germline V gene lookup returns CDR1 MDHEN and CDR2 SYDVKM. The CDR3, as DNA: TGTGCCAGCGCATCGGGACAGGCAAGCTCTGGGGCCAACGTCCTGACTTTC. It encodes CASASGQASSGANVLTF. Drawing the rest from reference TRBV28 and TRBJ2-6, the complete variable domain is DVKVTQSSRYLVKRTGEKVFLECVQDMDHENMFWYRQDPGLGLRLIYFSYDVKMKEKGDIPEGYSVSREKKERFSLILESASTNQTSMYLCASASGQASSGANVLTFGAGSRLTVL.

The V and J genes are TRBV11-2 and TRBJ2-1; 11 bases are shared with TRBD2. Germline CDR1 reads SGHAT; CDR2 reads FQNNGV. The ends lost 4 bases at V and 9 bases at J; junction bases unmatched: 14. The CDR3 is 17 amino acids. The CDR3 DNA is TGTGCCAGCAGCTCCCCCGGGACTAGCGGCCGCCCTATTGAGCAGTTCTTC. Translating gives CASSSPGTSGRPIEQFF.

This clone came up many times. V and J are TRBV5-5 and TRBJ2-2; D tentatively reads TRBD1 or TRBD2 (5 bases each). Germline CDR1 SGHKS, CDR2 YYEKEE (reference sequence). V lost 4 bases and J lost 2, with 12 bases in between. The CDR3 extends over 15 amino acids. In nucleotides, the CDR3 is TGTGCCAGCAGCCTGGGACGGACTAACACCGGGGAGCTGTTTTTT. Translating it yields CASSLGRTNTGELFF.

The J gene is TRBJ1-1, the V gene TRBV12-3 or TRBV12-4, with D perhaps TRBD1 (5 bases). V was clipped by 10 bases and J by 11 bases, with 20 bases between them. CDR3 length: 12 amino acids. CDR3 DNA: TGTGCCACTAATGGACATCGGGTTGGGGCTTTCTTT. This translates into CATNGHRVGAFF.

The chain joins TRBV5-4 to TRBJ2-7; TRBD2 matches at 11 bases. Germline CDR1 is SGHNT and CDR2 is YYREEE (reference sequence). The CDR3 contains 16 residues. V lost 4 bases to trimming and J lost 2 bases; unmatched junction nucleotides: 8. CDR3 nucleotides: TGTGCCAGCAGCCCGGCGGGTAGCGGGAGGGCCTACGAGCAGTACTTC. The encoded protein is CASSPAGSGRAYEQYF. The variable domain in full, with the rest retrieved from reference TRBV5-4 and TRBJ2-7, is ETGVTQSPTHLIKTRGQQVTLRCSSQSGHNTVSWYQQALGQGPQFIFQYYREEENGRGNFPPRFSGLQFPNYSSELNVNALELDDSALYLCASSPAGSGRAYEQYFGPGTRLTVT.

V is TRBV5-1 and J is TRBJ2-7; no definite D call. CDR1 SGHRS and CDR2 YFSETQ come from the germline V gene. The ends were cut back, 0 bases at V and 9 bases at J, with 13 bases in the middle. The CDR3 extends over 13 amino acids. For the CDR3, the DNA is TGCGCCAGCAGCTTGGGCCTAGAAGGAGCGCAGTACTTC. Amino acids: CASSLGLEGAQYF.

V is TRBV5-4 and J is TRBJ2-5, with TRBD1 as a possible D gene (6 bases). The germline gives CDR1 SGHNT, CDR2 YYREEE (reference sequence). V was cut by 4 bases and J by 5 bases, with 18 bases left in between. The CDR3 loop spans 15 amino acids. CDR3 sequence (DNA): TGTGCCAGCAGCGGTCAGACAGGAACGAGGGAGACCCAGTACTTC. It translates to CASSGQTGTRETQYF.

The sample holds one count of this clone. The V call is TRBV27, the J call TRBJ1-1, with D perhaps matching TRBD1 (5 bases). The V end was cut by 0 bases, the J end by 4 bases, with 12 bases between. Germline V lookup: CDR1 MNHEY, CDR2 SMNVEV (reference sequence). This CDR3 is 15 amino acids long. CDR3 coding DNA: TGTGCCAGCAGTTTATCGAGTGGTAGGGGCACTGAAGCTTTCTTT. This codes for CASSLSSGRGTEAFF.

This sequence joins TRBV28 and TRBJ1-1, with D perhaps TRBD1 (5 bases). Looked up from germline, CDR1 is MDHEN and CDR2 is SYDVKM. The CDR3 contains 12 residues. The germline V and J ends were trimmed by 2 bases and 8 bases, with 9 bases remaining between them. The chain's CDR3 is CASSLGHAEAFF. Here the CDR3 DNA reads TGTGCCAGCAGTTTAGGACATGCCGAAGCTTTCTTT.

V and J are TRBV6-2 or TRBV6-3 and TRBJ2-1, with a possible D match to TRBD2 (6 bases). Germline V gives CDR1 MNHEY, CDR2 SVGEGT. V was cut by 2 bases and J by 10 bases, with 15 bases left in between. The CDR3 has 14 residues. The CDR3 loop is CASSYPSGLAEQFF. For the CDR3, the DNA is TGTGCCAGCAGTTACCCCTCAGGGCTAGCGGAGCAGTTCTTC.

This clone has just a few counts. V and J are TRBV18 and TRBJ1-2; a weak D match, TRBD1 (5 bases). This CDR3 contains 15 residues. Germline CDR1 and CDR2: KGHSH and LQKENI. V shed 2 bases and J shed 5 bases, with 15 bases lying between them. CDR3 coding DNA: TGTGCCAGCTCACCATTCGGGGGAACGGGATATGGCTACACCTTC. It translates to CASSPFGGTGYGYTF.